These T cell receptor beta chains were read from a single sample in a study of T cell changes during pregnancy in multiple sclerosis. Libraries were prepared by immunoSEQ multiplex PCR; TCRdb keeps only in-frame clonotypes and omits some of them. The repertoire holds around 88,000 clones, with around 92% as singletons. Sequenced here: peripheral blood, sampled in the first trimester of pregnancy. The receptors were gathered from a female donor with multiple sclerosis, enrolled in a pregnancy study. Each CDR3 is given with its conserved first and last residue.

cdr3_aa	v_call	j_call
CAGLTRTTDTQYF	TRBV2	TRBJ2-3
CASSFGQGGSGFF	TRBV5-5	TRBJ1-1
CASSLVGAPSTDTQYF	TRBV7-2	TRBJ2-3
CASSPRQGGSTDTQYF	TRBV27	TRBJ2-3
CASSVTSGAYNEQFF	TRBV25-1	TRBJ2-1
CASASSGGNEQYF	TRBV7-2	TRBJ2-7
CASSLLPAGSYEQYF	TRBV5-1	TRBJ2-7
CASKIRGGGYEQYF	TRBV5-1	TRBJ2-7
CASSLMAGGYNEQFF	TRBV7-3	TRBJ2-1
CASSPGDRGPFMNTEAFF	TRBV28	TRBJ1-1
CSVAHGTGGNNEQFF	TRBV29-1	TRBJ2-1
CASSLLAGGSSSYNEQFF	TRBV19	TRBJ2-1
CATSGGGDVAGGEKLFF	TRBV15	TRBJ1-4
CASSLTPSGRNEQFF	TRBV7-3	TRBJ2-1
CASYRGGETQYF	TRBV28	TRBJ2-5
CASSRSGVLGQPQHF	TRBV6-5	TRBJ1-5
CASSLGGVADTQYF	TRBV5-1	TRBJ2-3
CASSMTARIEAFF	TRBV2	TRBJ1-1
CASKPSRGNEPQHF	TRBV27	TRBJ1-5
CASSVEGAGSSSYNEQFF	TRBV9	TRBJ2-1
CASSQNDRGPDTQYF	TRBV4-1	TRBJ2-3
CASSSGTGRAEAFF	TRBV5-1	TRBJ1-1
CASSQEAGTGIRAKNIQYF	TRBV4-2	TRBJ2-4
CASSLAAVAGSSYNEQFF	TRBV7-8	TRBJ2-1
CASKRSGEIYEQYF	TRBV2	TRBJ2-7
CASSLPGRTGPYNEQFF	TRBV19	TRBJ2-1
CASKRTGNGNQPQHF	TRBV10-2	TRBJ1-5
CASSLEASGRAGETQYF	TRBV5-4	TRBJ2-5
CASSRLAGAIYEQYF	TRBV2	TRBJ2-7
CSARDSNYEQYF	TRBV29-1	TRBJ2-7
CASSLWGSSNEKLFF	TRBV28	TRBJ1-4
CASSIDLTQTVGLFF	TRBV19	TRBJ2-2
CASKQGAREETQYF	TRBV5-1	TRBJ2-5
CASSLVRTWDTDTQYF	TRBV7-3	TRBJ2-3
CASSYGTSSYEQYF	TRBV6-5	TRBJ2-7
CASNRAGGDSFPQYF	TRBV19	TRBJ2-3
CASSYFGGPNTEAFF	TRBV6-5	TRBJ1-1
CASSQKGASGSLRTQYF	TRBV14	TRBJ2-3
CARSLCGTSLSYEQYF	TRBV5-3	TRBJ2-7
CASRSGTSGRISTDTQYF	TRBV19	TRBJ2-3
CASSGRDSLTYEQYF	TRBV21-1	TRBJ2-7
CASSSPGGGRAYEQYF	TRBV6-5	TRBJ2-7
CASSSWGGGKSTDTQYF	TRBV28	TRBJ2-3
CASSYYGTAYNEQFF	TRBV6-5	TRBJ2-1
CASSGGLREQFF	TRBV9	TRBJ2-1
CASSVVGQGLNTEAFF	TRBV2	TRBJ1-1
CASSPRQATYGYTF	TRBV7-2	TRBJ1-2
CASSSSSNQPQHF	TRBV27	TRBJ1-5
CASSSYSMGAQYF	TRBV6-5	TRBJ2-7
CASSYSGGIHEQYF	TRBV6-5	TRBJ2-7
CSAPLGAEAFF	TRBV29-1	TRBJ1-1
CASSPQYLNEQFF	TRBV18	TRBJ2-1
CASSVTSGWSEQFF	TRBV7-9	TRBJ2-1
CASSLDFSNQPQHF	TRBV27	TRBJ1-5
CASSLKTGYGYTF	TRBV6-6	TRBJ1-2
CASSLEETQYF	TRBV6-1	TRBJ2-5
CASSPLSSGRATEQFF	TRBV25-1	TRBJ2-1
CASSFTGVDEAFF	TRBV27	TRBJ1-1
CASSVGGTGVETQYF	TRBV9	TRBJ2-5
CASQRGSGSHQYF	TRBV6-5	TRBJ2-7